These T cell receptor beta chains were read from a single sample in a study of CD8 T cells in ankylosing spondylitis. TCRdb fed the 5' RACE reads into MiXCR, producing one record per CDR3 protein. The data hold 470,000 or so distinct CDR3 sequences, with roughly 25% observed a single time. The source material was blood, either unsorted or a sorted T cell fraction (not recorded which). The receptors here all came from a male donor with ankylosing spondylitis. The CDR3 runs from the conserved cysteine through the conserved F or W. Fields, in order: J gene, D gene, clone size, V gene, CDR3 DNA, CDR3 protein. The D gene is left open where the match is weak. Size is stated for part of the rows, as once, few or many counts, or as a class when the clone is expanded.

J: TRBJ1-2
D: NA
size: few
V: TRBV3-1
DNA: TGTGCCAGCAGCCAAGATGGAGGCGCGAACTATGGCTACACCTTC
CDR3: CASSQDGGANYGYTF

J: TRBJ2-3
D: TRBD2
size: many
V: TRBV7-2
DNA: TGTGCCAGCAGCTCCCGACTAGCGGGGTACACAGATACGCAGTATTTT
CDR3: CASSSRLAGYTDTQYF

J: TRBJ2-4
D: NA
size: NA
V: TRBV5-1
DNA: TGCGCCAGCAGCTTGGAGGGGAGCGACATTCAGTACTTC
CDR3: CASSLEGSDIQYF

J: TRBJ2-3
D: NA
size: once
V: TRBV7-2
DNA: TGTGCCAGCAGCTATGACCGAGGCGATACGCAGTATTTT
CDR3: CASSYDRGDTQYF

J: TRBJ2-5
D: TRBD2
size: NA
V: TRBV3-1
DNA: TGTGCCAGCAGCCAAGAATCCAGCGGGAACCCGGAGACCCAGTACTTC
CDR3: CASSQESSGNPETQYF

J: TRBJ2-3
D: TRBD2
size: few
V: TRBV11-2
DNA: TGTGCCAGCAGCCCGACCTCGGGACTAGCGGGGGGCACAGATACGCAGTATTTT
CDR3: CASSPTSGLAGGTDTQYF

J: TRBJ2-1
D: TRBD1
size: NA
V: TRBV5-1
DNA: TGCGCCAGCAGTTCCGGGACAGGGGGCTATGAGCAGTTCTTC
CDR3: CASSSGTGGYEQFF

J: TRBJ2-5
D: TRBD2
size: many
V: TRBV25-1
DNA: TGTGCCAGCAGTGAGGGACTAGTCGTAGAGACCCAGTACTTC
CDR3: CASSEGLVVETQYF

J: TRBJ2-3
D: NA
size: NA
V: TRBV20-1
DNA: TGCAGTGCTAGGATAAGGGGGTTGCGGACAGATACGCAGTATTTT
CDR3: CSARIRGLRTDTQYF

J: TRBJ2-3
D: NA
size: few
V: TRBV5-1
DNA: TGCGCCAGCAGCTTCGGCGGGGCGAGAGACACAGATACGCAGTATTTT
CDR3: CASSFGGARDTDTQYF

J: TRBJ2-7
D: NA
size: NA
V: TRBV4-2
DNA: TGTGCCAGCAGCCAAGGGGTCAATACCGAGCAGTACTTC
CDR3: CASSQGVNTEQYF

J: TRBJ2-7
D: TRBD2
size: NA
V: TRBV25-1
DNA: TGTGCCAGCAGTGGGACTAGCGGGACCCAGCAGTACTTC
CDR3: CASSGTSGTQQYF

J: TRBJ1-6
D: TRBD1
size: NA
V: TRBV5-1
DNA: TGCGCCAGCGCCTCGGGACAGTTGGATTCACCCCTCCACTTT
CDR3: CASASGQLDSPLHF

J: TRBJ2-5
D: NA
size: NA
V: TRBV5-1
DNA: TGCGCCAGCAGCTCTGGGACTTTCCAAGAGACCCAGTACTTC
CDR3: CASSSGTFQETQYF

J: TRBJ1-2
D: NA
size: NA
V: TRBV15
DNA: TGTGCCACCAGCAGAGATGAGTGGGCGGCGAGCGACTATGGCTACACCTTC
CDR3: CATSRDEWAASDYGYTF

J: TRBJ2-3
D: TRBD1
size: NA
V: TRBV27
DNA: TGTGCCAGCACCCCCGGGACAGGGTCAGATACGCAGTATTTT
CDR3: CASTPGTGSDTQYF

J: TRBJ2-2
D: NA
size: NA
V: TRBV25-1
DNA: TGTGCCAGCAGGGAGTCCGGGGAGCTGTTTTTT
CDR3: CASRESGELFF

J: TRBJ1-6
D: NA
size: NA
V: TRBV29-1
DNA: TGCAGCGTTGCGACGGGGAGGCTTGATTCACCCCTCCACTTT
CDR3: CSVATGRLDSPLHF

J: TRBJ2-7
D: TRBD2
size: NA
V: TRBV2
DNA: TGTGCCAGCAACACGATTAAGCGGGAGGTGCAGTACTTC
CDR3: CASNTIKREVQYF

J: TRBJ2-2
D: TRBD1
size: few
V: TRBV6-2/TRBV6-3
DNA: TGTGCCAGCAGGCTACAGGGGGCGGACACCGGGGAGCTGTTTTTT
CDR3: CASRLQGADTGELFF

J: TRBJ2-2
D: NA
size: NA
V: TRBV24-1
DNA: TGTGCCACCAGTGATCCGGGACACGAGACCGGGGAGCTGTTTTTT
CDR3: CATSDPGHETGELFF

J: TRBJ1-1
D: TRBD1
size: NA
V: TRBV3-1
DNA: TGTGCCAGCAGCCAAGAAGAGAGGACAGGGCGAACTGAAGCTTTCTTT
CDR3: CASSQEERTGRTEAFF

J: TRBJ2-3
D: NA
size: NA
V: TRBV4-1
DNA: TGCGCCAGCAGCTATAGGGCGGGACCCACAGATACGCAGTATTTT
CDR3: CASSYRAGPTDTQYF

J: TRBJ2-1
D: TRBD1
size: few
V: TRBV28
DNA: TGTGCCAGCAGTTCGGGACAGGGGGTAAATGAGCAGTTCTTC
CDR3: CASSSGQGVNEQFF

J: TRBJ1-6
D: TRBD1
size: NA
V: TRBV5-1
DNA: TGCGCCAGCAGCCCGGACAGGGGGTATAATTCACCCCTCCACTTT
CDR3: CASSPDRGYNSPLHF

J: TRBJ2-7
D: NA
size: once
V: TRBV5-1
DNA: TGCGCCAGCAGCTTGTGGGCTATGCGGAGCCACGGGGACGAGCAGTACTTC
CDR3: CASSLWAMRSHGDEQYF

J: TRBJ2-1
D: TRBD1
size: once
V: TRBV12-3/TRBV12-4
DNA: TGTGCCAGCAGCAAAGGACAGGGTTTATACAATGAGCAGTTCTTC
CDR3: CASSKGQGLYNEQFF

J: TRBJ2-1
D: NA
size: NA
V: TRBV20-1
DNA: TGCAGTGCTAGAGGACGGAGGAGCTCCTACAATGAGCAGTTCTTC
CDR3: CSARGRRSSYNEQFF

J: TRBJ1-2
D: NA
size: NA
V: TRBV27
DNA: TGTGCCAGCAGGACCTGGGGACCTAACTATGGCTACACCTTC
CDR3: CASRTWGPNYGYTF

J: TRBJ1-1
D: TRBD1
size: NA
V: TRBV11-2
DNA: TGTGCCAGCAGCTCCATTAGGGGGCGGAACACTGAAGCTTTCTTT
CDR3: CASSSIRGRNTEAFF

J: TRBJ2-1
D: NA
size: NA
V: TRBV24-1
DNA: TGTGCCACCAGTGATTTGCTCGGGGGTTCCTACAATGAGCAGTTCTTC
CDR3: CATSDLLGGSYNEQFF

J: TRBJ1-1
D: TRBD1
size: few
V: TRBV6-2/TRBV6-3
DNA: TGTGCCAGCAGTTACACCAGGGGGTCGAATCAAGCTACTGAAGCTTTCTTT
CDR3: CASSYTRGSNQATEAFF

J: TRBJ1-1
D: NA
size: NA
V: TRBV9
DNA: TGTGCCAGCAGCAAAGGGGGGTCCGTGAACACTGAAGCTTTCTTT
CDR3: CASSKGGSVNTEAFF

J: TRBJ1-1
D: NA
size: NA
V: TRBV24-1
DNA: TGTGCCACCAGGGACAGTACCGGGGCCGGTACTGAAGCTTTCTTT
CDR3: CATRDSTGAGTEAFF

J: TRBJ1-5
D: NA
size: NA
V: TRBV10-3
DNA: TGTGCCATCAGTGAGTCCGGGGGGGATAATCAGCCCCAGCATTTT
CDR3: CAISESGGDNQPQHF

J: TRBJ2-1
D: NA
size: few
V: TRBV27
DNA: TGTGCCAGCAGTTTAGGACTTCTCCTCTACAATGAGCAGTTCTTC
CDR3: CASSLGLLLYNEQFF

J: TRBJ2-3
D: TRBD2
size: NA
V: TRBV5-1
DNA: TGCGCCAGCAGCTTGGGACTAGCGTCCAGCACAGATACGCAGTATTTT
CDR3: CASSLGLASSTDTQYF

J: TRBJ2-3
D: NA
size: NA
V: TRBV7-9
DNA: TGTGCCAGCAGCTCTCTGACCTATAGCACAGATACGCAGTATTTT
CDR3: CASSSLTYSTDTQYF

J: TRBJ2-1
D: TRBD2
size: NA
V: TRBV29-1
DNA: TGCAGCGTTGAAGATCCGACTAGCGGTAGCTACAATGAGCAGTTCTTC
CDR3: CSVEDPTSGSYNEQFF

J: TRBJ1-2
D: TRBD1
size: NA
V: TRBV3-1
DNA: TGTGCCAGCAGCCACCGGGACAGGGGTACCCATGGCTACACCTTC
CDR3: CASSHRDRGTHGYTF

J: TRBJ1-2
D: TRBD1
size: NA
V: TRBV5-1
DNA: TGCGCCAGCAGCTTGGGGACAGGGATTGGCTACACCTTC
CDR3: CASSLGTGIGYTF

J: TRBJ2-5
D: TRBD2
size: few
V: TRBV11-2
DNA: TGTGCCAGCAGCTCGCGCGGGCTAGCGGGAGTAGTATTTCAAGAGACCCAGTACTTC
CDR3: CASSSRGLAGVVFQETQYF

J: TRBJ2-5
D: TRBD1
size: NA
V: TRBV12-3/TRBV12-4
DNA: TGTGCCAGCAGTTTAGGGGACAGAGTGCAAGAGACCCAGTACTTC
CDR3: CASSLGDRVQETQYF

J: TRBJ2-3
D: TRBD1
size: NA
V: TRBV10-3
DNA: TGTGCCATAACAAGAGGGGACAGCCTCACAGATACGCAGTATTTT
CDR3: CAITRGDSLTDTQYF

J: TRBJ2-7
D: NA
size: NA
V: TRBV11-2
DNA: TGTGCCAGCAGCCCTGACGGGAACTCCTACGAGCAGTACTTC
CDR3: CASSPDGNSYEQYF

J: TRBJ1-1
D: NA
size: few
V: TRBV2
DNA: TGTGCCAGCACCAGGGACACGAACACTGAAGCTTTCTTT
CDR3: CASTRDTNTEAFF

J: TRBJ1-1
D: NA
size: NA
V: TRBV7-2
DNA: TGTGCCAGCACCTTCACAGGGAACACTGAAGCTTTCTTT
CDR3: CASTFTGNTEAFF

J: TRBJ1-2
D: TRBD1
size: few
V: TRBV7-2
DNA: TGTGCCAGCAGCCCGATGGGACAGGTCTATGGCTACACCTTC
CDR3: CASSPMGQVYGYTF

J: TRBJ2-3
D: NA
size: NA
V: TRBV7-9
DNA: TGTGCCAGCAGCTTATTGCCGCAAACAGATACGCAGTATTTT
CDR3: CASSLLPQTDTQYF

J: TRBJ2-2
D: TRBD2
size: NA
V: TRBV20-1
DNA: TGCAGTGCTCGCGGGAGAACCGGGGAGCTGTTTTTT
CDR3: CSARGRTGELFF

J: TRBJ2-7
D: TRBD2
size: few
V: TRBV11-2
DNA: TGTGCCAGCAGCTTATCGGGCGGGAGGGCTAACTACGAGCAGTACTTC
CDR3: CASSLSGGRANYEQYF

J: TRBJ2-1
D: NA
size: few
V: TRBV12-3/TRBV12-4
DNA: TGTGCCAGCAGTCATCCCCGGGCAGTTGGGGAGATCTACAATGAGCAGTTCTTC
CDR3: CASSHPRAVGEIYNEQFF

J: TRBJ2-7
D: TRBD1
size: few
V: TRBV5-1
DNA: TGCGCCAGCAGCTTGGCCGTAGATAGAGGGGGCCTCTACGAGCAGTACTTC
CDR3: CASSLAVDRGGLYEQYF

J: TRBJ1-1
D: NA
size: once
V: TRBV7-2
DNA: TGTGCCAGCAGCTTAGGGCAGGGTGTGACTAACGGTGAAGCTTTCTTT
CDR3: CASSLGQGVTNGEAFF

J: TRBJ2-7
D: NA
size: few
V: TRBV10-2
DNA: TGCGCCAGCACCCCGGGATCAGTGTACGAGCAGTACTTC
CDR3: CASTPGSVYEQYF

J: TRBJ2-5
D: NA
size: few
V: TRBV20-1
DNA: TGCAGTGCTAGCGGGGGACAAGAGACCCAGTACTTC
CDR3: CSASGGQETQYF